This T cell receptor beta chain was found in a study of CD8 T cells in ankylosing spondylitis. Study conclusions and caveats: From matched ankylosing spondylitis synovial fluid, disease-linked clones were reportedly recovered at significantly enriched levels. Certain motif variants had earlier appeared in reactive arthritis synovial fluid and blood. Relatively scarce in peripheral blood, disease-linked clones were CD8+.

As the method for making TCR beta libraries, quantitative 5'-RACE with molecular barcodes was used. TCRdb independently ran MiXCR on the 5' RACE reads; one entry per CDR3 protein. The sample lists some 290,000 distinct CDR3 sequences, around 20% occurring once. In the case of this clonotype: What it binds is unknown.

The material sequenced was blood, either unsorted or a sorted T cell fraction (not recorded which). The sequence came from a male donor with ankylosing spondylitis or in good health (not recorded which).

In DNA, the CDR3 is TGCGCCAGCAGCGTAAGACAGGGCTCCAACACTGAAGCTTTCTTT. This gives the protein CASSVRQGSNTEAFF. The gene calls are TRBV5-1 and TRBJ1-1, with 7 bases matching TRBD1. Germline trimming cut 4 bases from V and 2 bases from J; bases unmatched to any gene: 8. Germline loops: CDR1 SGHRS, CDR2 YFSETQ. The CDR3 covers 15 residues. Drawing the rest from reference TRBV5-1 and TRBJ1-1, the complete variable domain is KAGVTQTPRYLIKTRGQQVTLSCSPISGHRSVSWYQQTPGQGLQFLFEYFSETQRNKGNFPGRFSGRQFSNSRSEMNVSTLELGDSALYLCASSVRQGSNTEAFFGQGTRLTVV.